Below are 15 T cell receptor beta chains sequenced from a single sample in a study of T-cell reconstitution after alpha-beta-depleted transplantation in children. Unique molecular identifiers were incorporated into the prepared TCRbeta library. TCRdb independently ran MiXCR on the PCR reads; one entry per CDR3 protein. The sample has about 260,000 distinct CDR3 sequences; roughly 8.2% are singletons. The sample was PBMCs, mostly from graft donor cells, taken 180 days after TCRalphabeta/CD19-depleted stem cell transplant. The source is a male patient between 10 and 17 years old who had a stem cell transplant for acute lymphoblastic leukemia, so the T cells may come from the graft donor.

This clonotype was recorded at least ten times. The chain joins TRBV6-2 or TRBV6-3 to TRBJ2-5; the match to TRBD2 covers 10 bases. The germline CDR1 and CDR2 sequences are MNHEY and SVGEGT. This CDR3 is built from 14 residues. Unmatched junction bases numbered 5, after V lost 5 bases and J lost 5 bases. Written as DNA, the CDR3 is TGTGCCAGCAGTGGGGGGACTAGCGTCGAGACCCAGTACTTC. This gives the protein CASSGGTSVETQYF.

This clonotype occurred many times. The CDR3 sequence: CASSLIPTVNTEAFF. CDR3 bases: TGTGCCAGCAGCTTGATCCCGACAGTGAACACTGAAGCTTTCTTT. The chain has TRBV7-9 and TRBJ1-1; D might be TRBD1 (5 bases). Deletions cut 3 bases from V and 0 bases from J, with 11 bases between. CDR1 is SEHNR, CDR2 FQNEAQ, per germline (reference sequence). The CDR3 spans 15 residues.

This clonotype was counted at least ten times. The gene calls are TRBV28 and TRBJ1-2, with TRBD1 matching 9 bases. After removal of 5 bases from V and 8 bases from J, the junction contained 12 bases not matched to a gene. Germline CDR1 and CDR2: MDHEN and SYDVKM. This CDR3 is built from 15 residues. CDR3 residues: CASSPPWTGAKGYTF. CDR3 bases: TGTGCCAGCAGTCCCCCCTGGACAGGGGCGAAAGGCTACACCTTC.

This clonotype showed up many times. V is TRBV12-3 or TRBV12-4 and J is TRBJ2-3, with 7 bases fitting TRBD2. V lost 2 bases to trimming and J lost 7 bases; unmatched junction nucleotides: 6. The CDR3 covers 14 residues. CDR3 coding DNA: TGTGCCAGCAGTTTATCGGGGGGAGTACATACGCAGTATTTT. Protein sequence: CASSLSGGVHTQYF.

This clonotype occurred many times. The chain joins TRBV11-2 to TRBJ1-2, with TRBD1 matching 9 bases. CDR3 length: 13 amino acids. J lost 10 bases, V lost 3 bases, and 6 bases had no gene match. Germline values: CDR1 SGHAT, CDR2 FQNNGV. CDR3 region: CASSFLGQGHYTF. The CDR3, as DNA: TGTGCCAGCAGCTTCCTGGGACAGGGTCACTACACCTTC.

Only a few counts were recorded for this clonotype. The V and J genes are TRBV5-5 and TRBJ2-2; TRBD2 matches 9 bases. Germline CDR1 and CDR2: SGHKS and YYEKEE (reference sequence). The V segment lost 0 bases and the J segment 4 bases; nucleotides outside the gene matches: 10. CDR3 length equals 18 residues. For the CDR3, the DNA is TGTGCCAGCAGCTTGGAATTAGGCGGGAGGGCGGGCACCGGGGAGCTGTTTTTT. Encoded protein: CASSLELGGRAGTGELFF.

The sample holds many counts of this clonotype. This sequence joins TRBV20-1 and TRBJ1-2, with D perhaps matching TRBD1 (6 bases). V was cut by 0 bases and J by 7 bases, with 12 bases left in between. The length of the CDR3 is 13 residues. Looked up from germline, CDR1 is DFQATT and CDR2 is SNEGSKA (reference sequence). CDR3 DNA: TGCAGTGCTAGAGAGGGGGCACGAGCTGGCTACACCTTC. Protein product: CSAREGARAGYTF.

This clonotype was found many times. This chain joins TRBV19 and TRBJ2-1, with 7 bases aligning to TRBD2. V gave up 3 bases and J gave up 5 bases; unmatched junction bases: 1. CDR1 LNHDA and CDR2 SQIVND come from the germline V gene (reference sequence). There are 13 residues in the CDR3. The CDR3 DNA reads TGTGCCAGTAGTATGGGAGGGGACAATGAGCAGTTCTTC. Translating gives CASSMGGDNEQFF.

This clonotype was seen repeatedly, ten times or more. The rearrangement links TRBV5-5 to TRBJ1-3; D call uncertain. This CDR3 has 16 amino acids. Germline V gene data show CDR1 as SGHKS and CDR2 as YYEKEE (reference sequence). V lost 1 base, J lost 0 bases, and 11 bases lay in between. CDR3 DNA: TGTGCCAGCAGCTTGTCCCGGTGGCCCTCTGGAAACACCATATATTTT. This gives the protein CASSLSRWPSGNTIYF.

At least ten counts were recorded for this clonotype. At one end, the junction sequence differs from germline, possibly due to a read error. This chain joins TRBV7-7 and TRBJ2-3; D might be TRBD2 (5 bases). This CDR3 has 15 amino acids. Germline CDR1 reads SSHAT; CDR2 reads FNYEAQ (reference sequence). CDR3 in DNA: TGTGCTAGCAGCTTACGAGGGCAAGGCACAGATACGCAGTATTTT. It specifies CASSLRGQGTDTQYF. The full variable domain, its missing parts supplied by reference TRBV7-7 and TRBJ2-3, is GAGVSQSPRYKVTKRGQDVTLRCDPISSHATLYWYQQALGQGPEFLTYFNYEAQPDKSGLPSDRFSAERPEGSISTLTIQRTEQRDSAMYRCASSLRGQGTDTQYFGPGTRLTVL.

The sample holds many counts of this clonotype. The J gene is TRBJ1-5, the V gene TRBV6-5, with unresolved D. Germline V gene lookup returns CDR1 MNHEY and CDR2 SVGAGI. This CDR3 region has 15 residues. V was cut by 7 bases and J by 2 bases, with 15 bases left in between. Here the CDR3 reads CASIVRNEGNQPQHF. The CDR3 nucleotides read TGTGCCAGCATAGTCCGGAATGAGGGCAATCAGCCCCAGCATTTT.

This clonotype was detected many times. CDR3 in DNA: TGCAGTGCTAGGAGGGGGCGGCTAGCCAAAAACATTCAGTACTTC. Protein sequence: CSARRGRLAKNIQYF. The V and J genes are TRBV20-1 and TRBJ2-4; 7 positions match TRBD1. CDR3 size: 15 residues. After removal of 3 bases from V and 0 bases from J, the junction contained 5 bases not matched to a gene. Per germline, CDR1 DFQATT and CDR2 SNEGSKA (reference sequence).

This clonotype was recorded at least ten times. The genes are TRBV11-2 and TRBJ2-3, with 13 bases lining up with TRBD2. CDR3 length: 18 residues. Trimming took 5 bases from V and 4 from J; bases not matched to a gene: 12. Germline assignment: CDR1 SGHAT and CDR2 FQNNGV. The CDR3 sequence is CASSPIRTSGSRPDTQYF. The CDR3 DNA sequence: TGTGCCAGCAGCCCTATAAGGACTAGCGGGAGTAGGCCAGATACGCAGTATTTT.

This clonotype was counted ten times or more. This chain joins TRBV12-3 or TRBV12-4 and TRBJ2-5; no clear D gene. The CDR3 has 14 residues. V was trimmed by 5 bases and J by 4 bases, leaving 14 bases between them. The CDR3 DNA follows: TGTGCCAGCAGTATCGATAATAGGATAGAGACCCAGTACTTC. Its protein product is CASSIDNRIETQYF.

This clonotype was observed many times. CDR3 in amino acids: CASSQDLSGGGVSTDTQYF. The DNA of the CDR3 is TGCGCCAGCAGCCAAGATCTTAGTGGCGGGGGCGTTAGCACAGATACGCAGTATTTT. V and J are TRBV4-3 and TRBJ2-3, with a possible D match to TRBD2 (7 bases). The CDR3 sequence is 19 residues long. Trimming took 0 bases from V and 0 from J, leaving 19 bases between them. The germline CDR1 and CDR2 sequences are LGHNA and YSLEER.